This T cell receptor beta chain was found in a study of blood T cell repertoires in COVID-19. Across the study: The United States, Italy and Spain supplied acute and convalescent COVID-19 samples. PBMCs, B-cell-depleted T cells, or T cells provided the cDNA or gDNA that made up the material.

This CDR3 comprises 15 residues. The germline V gene has CDR1 SGHRS and CDR2 YFSETQ. Trimming took 4 bases from V and 6 from J, leaving 17 bases between them. In the authors' methods: Nucleated cell number was recorded as an estimate derived from reference gene primer amplification. Libraries were prepared by immunoSEQ multiplex PCR; TCRdb keeps only in-frame clonotypes and omits some of them. V and J calls plus clone size are reproduced from that table; the DNA served to infer D and trimming. The sample has 140,000 to 150,000 clones, around 72% seen once. The chain is built from TRBV5-1 and TRBJ2-1; a weak D match, TRBD2 (6 bases). The sample taken for sequencing was peripheral blood. The source is a woman aged 60-75 years with acute or convalescent COVID-19. The CDR3 region is CASSQRLEGVNEQFF. The DNA of the CDR3 is TGCGCCAGCAGCCAAAGACTAGAAGGAGTCAATGAGCAGTTCTTC.